Reported below is one TCR beta chain. Patients in Seattle were enrolled during active infection, then followed longitudinally. The authors' processing: Amplification of reference gene primers was used by the study to estimate nucleated cell counts. This table comes from immunoSEQ multiplex PCR, and its TCRdb copy is limited to in-frame clones, with some not included. V, J and clone size derive from that table, while D and trimming were established from the DNA sequence. The sample includes tens of thousands of clones, roughly four fifths of them seen just once. The entry originates in a study of blood T cell repertoires in COVID-19. The overall study: The samples span acute and convalescent COVID-19 from the United States, Italy and Spain. PBMCs, B-cell-depleted T cells, or T cells provided the cDNA or gDNA that made up the material.

This CDR3 spans 15 amino acids. The V gene end was trimmed by 3 bases and the J gene end by 0 bases; junction bases not matched to a gene: 4. Per the germline V gene, CDR1 is SGDLS and CDR2 is YYNGEE. The receptor comes from a man aged 60 to 75 with COVID-19, enrolled during active disease. Sequencing input: peripheral blood. The V gene is TRBV9, the J gene TRBJ2-3, with 7 bases matching TRBD1. The CDR3 sequence is CASSGGTASTDTQYF. The DNA of the CDR3 is TGTGCCAGCAGCGGGGGGACAGCAAGCACAGATACGCAGTATTTT.